The 5 T cell receptor beta chains given below trace back to one sample, sequenced in a study of T cell responses to AZD1222 COVID-19 vaccine. Only in-frame clones appear in the TCRdb table, and some are missing; sequencing was by immunoSEQ multiplex PCR. This table has roughly 150,000 clones, about 91% appearing once. The source was peripheral blood, collected on day 0 of AZD1222 vaccination. The origin of the receptors is an adult in good health.

The chain links TRBV7-2 to TRBJ2-5; tentative D call: TRBD2 (5 bases). Germline CDR1 reads SGHTA; CDR2 reads FQGNSA. The CDR3 runs to 14 residues. Trimming shortened V by 1 base and J by 5 bases, and 11 bases separated the two germline ends. This CDR3 reads CASSLGRAVETQYF. CDR3 sequence (DNA): TGTGCCAGCAGCTTAGGACGAGCGGTCGAGACCCAGTACTTC.

V gene TRBV3-1 (or the pseudogene TRBV3-2) combines with J gene TRBJ2-3, with no clear D. V was trimmed by 2 bases and J by 4 bases, leaving 10 bases between them. Germline CDR1 and CDR2: LGHDT and YNNKEL (reference sequence). The CDR3 runs 14 residues. Here the CDR3 reads CASSQLVGADTQYF. The CDR3 DNA is TGTGCCAGCAGCCAATTAGTAGGTGCAGATACGCAGTATTTT.

The V call is TRBV5-4, the J call TRBJ1-1; tentatively, D is TRBD1 (5 bases). Deletions cut 4 bases from V and 1 base from J, with 8 bases between. Germline CDR1 is SGHNT and CDR2 is YYREEE (reference sequence). This CDR3 has 13 amino acids. CDR3 coding DNA: TGTGCCAGCAGCCCCAGGGCGAACACTGAAGCTTTCTTT. Amino acids: CASSPRANTEAFF.

The chain carries TRBV29-1 and TRBJ1-2; D possibly corresponds to TRBD1 (5 bases). Germline CDR1 reads SQVTM; CDR2 reads ANQGSEA. The length of the CDR3 is 14 residues. V lost 3 bases to trimming and J lost 0 bases, with 11 bases between them. CDR3 DNA sequence: TGCAGCGTTGACGCGACAGTAGCTAACTATGGCTACACCTTC. Protein product: CSVDATVANYGYTF.

The chain employs TRBV18 and TRBJ1-5; perhaps TRBD1 as D (5 bases). V lost 3 bases and J lost 1, with 10 bases in between. CDR1 is KGHSH, CDR2 LQKENI, per germline. The CDR3 runs to 15 residues. The CDR3 protein is CASSPSAGSNQPQHF. CDR3 DNA sequence: TGTGCCAGCTCACCCTCAGCAGGGAGCAATCAGCCCCAGCATTTT.